These 24 T cell receptor beta chains were sequenced from one sample in a study of shared clonotypes between healthy human individuals. Repertoires were generated with immunoSEQ multiplex PCR, while TCRdb's copy carries only in-frame clones and drops some. The sample contains roughly 2.4 million clones, nearly 97% of which appear only once. The sequenced material came from naive CD4+ T cells sorted from blood. As for subset: CD45RA+ positively selected. The origin of the receptors is a man in his late teens or twenties in good health.

The chain carries TRBV2 and TRBJ1-3; tentative D call: TRBD1 (6 bases). The CDR3 is made up of 15 amino acids. Germline loops: CDR1 SNHLY, CDR2 FYNNEI. V shed 5 bases and J shed 2 bases, with 13 bases lying between them. In nucleotides, the CDR3 is TGTGCCAGCAGTTATACAGGGATTGCTGGAAACACCATATATTTT. Translating gives CASSYTGIAGNTIYF.

The chain is built from TRBV7-9 and TRBJ2-7; 9 bases are a match to TRBD1. Germline-derived CDR1 and CDR2 are SEHNR and FQNEAQ (reference sequence). Trimming took 2 bases from V and 3 from J; bases not matched to a gene: 8. The CDR3 has 16 amino acids. As DNA, the CDR3 is TGTGCCAGCAGCTTATACCGAGACAGGGGGAACTACGAGCAGTACTTC. The encoded protein is CASSLYRDRGNYEQYF.

The chain recombines TRBV4-2 with TRBJ2-1; tentatively, D is TRBD2 (7 bases). The V and J ends lost 0 bases and 15 bases respectively, with 15 bases between them. This CDR3 is 13 amino acids long. CDR1 LGHNA and CDR2 YNFKEQ come from the germline V gene. CDR3 in DNA: TGTGCCAGCAGCCAAGATATGGGGGGGCTTGCGTTCTTC. Translated: CASSQDMGGLAFF.

This clone has just a few counts. The V and J genes are TRBV20-1 and TRBJ1-1; D is possibly TRBD1 (5 bases). Germline-derived CDR1 and CDR2 are DFQATT and SNEGSKA (reference sequence). V lost 7 bases to trimming and J lost 8 bases, with 5 bases between them. The CDR3 has 8 residues. CDR3 DNA sequence: TGCAGTGGGGGGGAAGCTTTCTTT. Translating gives CSGGEAFF.

The chain links TRBV10-3 to TRBJ2-2; 11 bases are a match to TRBD2. There are 14 residues in the CDR3. Per the germline V gene, CDR1 is ENHRY and CDR2 is SYGVKD. The V gene end was trimmed by 3 bases and the J gene end by 6 bases; junction bases not matched to a gene: 0. As DNA, the CDR3 is TGTGCCATCAGTGAACTAGCGGGAGCCGGGGAGCTGTTTTTT. It translates to CAISELAGAGELFF.

The CDR3 here is CASRETGGAGETQYF. The CDR3 DNA is TGTGCCAGCAGGGAGACAGGGGGCGCGGGAGAGACCCAGTACTTC. The chain joins TRBV2 to TRBJ2-5; 10 bases line up with TRBD1. This CDR3 is 15 amino acids long. Unmatched junction bases numbered 8, after V lost 6 bases and J lost 4 bases. CDR1 is SNHLY and CDR2 is FYNNEI in the germline V gene.

This rearrangement joins TRBV7-9 to TRBJ2-3; 9 bases are shared with TRBD2. Germline CDR1 reads SEHNR; CDR2 reads FQNEAQ (reference sequence). The CDR3 is 16 residues long. With 1 base clipped from V and 1 base from J, the junction kept 3 bases outside the gene matches. CDR3 DNA: TGTGCCAGCAGCTTAGGGCTAGCGGGGCGCACAGATACGCAGTATTTT. Amino acids: CASSLGLAGRTDTQYF. The full variable domain, its missing parts supplied by reference TRBV7-9 and TRBJ2-3, is DTGVSQNPRHKITKRGQNVTFRCDPISEHNRLYWYRQTLGQGPEFLTYFQNEAQLEKSRLLSDRFSAERPKGSFSTLEIQRTEQGDSAMYLCASSLGLAGRTDTQYFGPGTRLTVL.

The chain couples TRBV7-2 to TRBJ1-4; 7 nucleotides agree with TRBD1. Per germline, CDR1 SGHTA and CDR2 FQGNSA. This CDR3 is 14 amino acids long. Trimming cost V 5 bases and J 7 bases; bases outside gene matches: 7. This CDR3 reads CASSPRQGSEKLFF. CDR3 coding DNA: TGTGCCAGCAGCCCCCGACAGGGAAGTGAAAAACTGTTTTTT.

The rearrangement uses TRBV5-1 and TRBJ2-7; weak D call: TRBD2 (6 bases). The V gene's germline CDR1 is SGHRS and CDR2 YFSETQ. The CDR3 consists of 14 residues. Between the trimmed V and J ends, which lost 3 bases and 3 bases, there was a span of 13 bases. CDR3 sequence reads: CASSSGESGYEQYF. CDR3 coding DNA: TGCGCCAGCAGCTCGGGGGAGAGTGGCTACGAGCAGTACTTC. The full variable domain, in which reference TRBV5-1 and TRBJ2-7 provide the parts outside the CDR3, is KAGVTQTPRYLIKTRGQQVTLSCSPISGHRSVSWYQQTPGQGLQFLFEYFSETQRNKGNFPGRFSGRQFSNSRSEMNVSTLELGDSALYLCASSSGESGYEQYFGPGTRLTVT.

The chain employs TRBV11-3 and TRBJ1-2; 8 bases map to TRBD1. CDR3 length: 15 amino acids. CDR1 is SGHNT, CDR2 YENEEA, per germline. The V segment lost 0 bases and the J segment 3 bases; nucleotides outside the gene matches: 3. For the CDR3, the DNA is TGTGCCAGCAGCTTAGATGGACAGGGTGACTATGGCTACACCTTC. This codes for CASSLDGQGDYGYTF.

The chain links TRBV28 to TRBJ2-3, with a possible D match to TRBD1 (6 bases). V lost 2 bases and J lost 9, with 18 bases in between. The CDR3 consists of 15 residues. CDR1 is MDHEN and CDR2 is SYDVKM in the germline V gene. DNA of the CDR3: TGTGCCAGCAGTTTAGGTGGGCCCCAAGGGGGAACGCAGTATTTT. It yields the protein CASSLGGPQGGTQYF.

The rearrangement links TRBV6-5 to TRBJ1-5, with 8 bases matching TRBD1. The CDR3 covers 16 residues. The V segment lost 4 bases and the J segment 0 bases; nucleotides outside the gene matches: 5. The germline V gene has CDR1 MNHEY and CDR2 SVGAGI. CDR3 sequence: CASSSKTGVSNQPQHF. In DNA form, the CDR3 reads TGTGCCAGCAGTTCCAAGACAGGGGTTAGCAATCAGCCCCAGCATTTT.

This chain links TRBV7-2 with TRBJ1-2; a possible D gene is TRBD1 (6 bases). This CDR3 region has 14 residues. V was cut by 5 bases and J by 4 bases, with 14 bases left in between. CDR1 is SGHTA, CDR2 FQGNSA, per germline. For the CDR3, the DNA is TGTGCCAGCAGCCCCGACAGGTCTGGCTATGGCTACACCTTC. The encoded protein is CASSPDRSGYGYTF.

The chain joins TRBV9 to TRBJ2-3; D is tentatively TRBD1 or TRBD2 (5 bases each). Trimming took off 2 bases at V and 5 bases at J, with 12 bases between the two ends. CDR1 and CDR2 (germline): SGDLS, YYNGEE. The CDR3 runs 14 residues. The DNA for the CDR3 is TGTGCCAGCAGCGTCGGGGCTAAGGGAGATACGCAGTATTTT. Amino acid sequence: CASSVGAKGDTQYF.

About this clone itself: Other nucleotide sequences in the sample specify the same CDR3. This chain joins TRBV6-5 and TRBJ1-4; D might be TRBD1 (6 bases). The length of the CDR3 is 15 residues. Germline values: CDR1 MNHEY, CDR2 SVGAGI. Trimming left V 0 bases short and J 8 bases short, with 13 bases between. The CDR3 reads CASSYSGGGGEKLFF. For the CDR3, the DNA is TGTGCCAGCAGTTACTCGGGAGGGGGGGGCGAAAAACTGTTTTTT.

This chain links TRBV4-2 with TRBJ1-3; possible D gene TRBD1, 6 bases. V shed 1 base and J shed 0 bases, with 10 bases lying between them. Germline V gene sequence: CDR1 LGHNA, CDR2 YNFKEQ. The CDR3 spans 16 residues. The CDR3 reads CASSQGTVLSGNTIYF. The CDR3 nucleotides read TGTGCCAGCAGCCAAGGGACAGTTCTCTCTGGAAACACCATATATTTT.

The chain is built from TRBV19 and TRBJ2-1; TRBD2 agrees at 9 bases. The V gene end was trimmed by 8 bases and the J gene end by 2 bases; junction bases not matched to a gene: 10. Germline lookup yields CDR1 LNHDA and CDR2 SQIVND (reference sequence). CDR3 length equals 16 residues. CDR3: CASGYRIAGAYNEQFF. CDR3 coding DNA: TGTGCCAGTGGATACCGAATAGCGGGGGCCTACAATGAGCAGTTCTTC.

J is TRBJ2-7 and V is TRBV27; perhaps D is TRBD1 or TRBD2 (6 bases each). The CDR3 extends over 14 amino acids. CDR1 is MNHEY, CDR2 SMNVEV, per germline (reference sequence). Trimming shortened V by 6 bases and J by 1 base, and 13 bases separated the two germline ends. The CDR3 DNA follows: TGTGCCAGCAGAAGGGGGGATCAGTCCTACGAGCAGTACTTC. It translates to CASRRGDQSYEQYF.

In the case of this clone: The same CDR3 arises from other DNA sequences in this sample as well. The chain recombines TRBV29-1 with TRBJ2-7, with a possible D match to TRBD1 (6 bases). Germline V gene lookup returns CDR1 SQVTM and CDR2 ANQGSEA. CDR3 length: 13 residues. Trimming left V 4 bases short and J 1 base short, with 11 bases between. CDR3 in amino acids: CSVAGTLSYEQYF. The CDR3 DNA reads as TGCAGCGTTGCCGGGACATTATCCTACGAGCAGTACTTC.

Only a few counts were recorded for this clone. Other DNA sequences in this sample translate to the same CDR3. The rearrangement joins TRBV2 to TRBJ1-1; D is ambiguous. CDR1 and CDR2 from the germline V gene are SNHLY and FYNNEI. The CDR3 spans 13 residues. With 1 base removed from V and 0 bases from J, the gap between germline ends came to 3 bases. The CDR3 DNA sequence: TGTGCCAGCAGTGAAGAAATGAACACTGAAGCTTTCTTT. Protein product: CASSEEMNTEAFF.

The J gene is TRBJ2-5, the V gene TRBV28; 8 bases are a match to TRBD2. The CDR3 has 14 residues. CDR1 is MDHEN, CDR2 SYDVKM, per germline. Unmatched junction bases numbered 4, after V lost 5 bases and J lost 2 bases. The CDR3 sequence: CASSNQRGQETQYF. Written as DNA, the CDR3 is TGTGCCAGCAGTAACCAGCGGGGGCAAGAGACCCAGTACTTC. Based on the CDR3 plus reference TRBV28 and TRBJ2-5, the full variable domain is DVKVTQSSRYLVKRTGEKVFLECVQDMDHENMFWYRQDPGLGLRLIYFSYDVKMKEKGDIPEGYSVSREKKERFSLILESASTNQTSMYLCASSNQRGQETQYFGPGTRLLVL.

This chain joins TRBV28 and TRBJ1-6; 11 bases map to TRBD1. CDR1 and CDR2 from the germline V gene are MDHEN and SYDVKM. The CDR3 has 15 residues. V was pared by 4 bases and J by 10 bases, with 6 bases of the junction left unmatched. This CDR3 is CASSSTGTGGSPLHF. The CDR3 DNA reads TGTGCCAGCAGTTCCACCGGGACAGGGGGATCACCCCTCCACTTT.

V usage is TRBV4-2 and J usage is TRBJ2-3; 8 bases fit TRBD1. After removal of 0 bases from V and 3 bases from J, the junction contained 2 bases not matched to a gene. Germline lookup yields CDR1 LGHNA and CDR2 YNFKEQ. The length of the CDR3 is 15 residues. For the CDR3, the DNA is TGTGCCAGCAGCCAAGAGTGGACAGGGACAGATACGCAGTATTTT. This translates into CASSQEWTGTDTQYF.

V is TRBV25-1 and J is TRBJ2-3, with D unclear. V lost 2 bases to trimming and J lost 4 bases, with 10 bases between them. The CDR3 consists of 14 residues. Germline assignment: CDR1 MGHDK and CDR2 SYGVNS. CDR3 loop: CASSEPGRADTQYF. As DNA, the CDR3 is TGTGCCAGCAGTGAACCGGGTAGGGCAGATACGCAGTATTTT.